This TCR beta chain was observed in a study of blood T cell repertoires in COVID-19. Produced via immunoSEQ multiplex PCR; TCRdb's table is partial and in-frame only. The sample has about 180,000 clones; 86% are singletons. Germline V gene lookup returns CDR1 LNHNV and CDR2 YYDKDF (reference sequence). The V segment lost 5 bases and the J segment 8 bases; nucleotides outside the gene matches: 8. The CDR3 runs 16 residues. The chain couples TRBV15 to TRBJ2-1; 14 positions match TRBD2. The sequence was collected from a man aged 45-65 years with active or convalescent COVID-19. Input material: peripheral blood. For the CDR3, the DNA is TGTGCCACCAGCCGCCGACTAGCGGGAGGGCCGGATGAGCAGTTCTTC. It is translated as CATSRRLAGGPDEQFF.